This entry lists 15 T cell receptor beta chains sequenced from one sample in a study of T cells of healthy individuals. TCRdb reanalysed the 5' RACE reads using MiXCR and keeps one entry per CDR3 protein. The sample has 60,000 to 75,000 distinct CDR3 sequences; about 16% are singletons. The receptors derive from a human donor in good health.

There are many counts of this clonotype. As DNA, the CDR3 is TGTGCCAGCAGCCTAAGGGACAGGGGGCGCATTGAGCAGTTCTTC. This encodes CASSLRDRGRIEQFF. The chain couples TRBV11-2 to TRBJ2-1; TRBD1 matches at 12 bases. This CDR3 contains 15 residues. Losses at the gene ends were 5 bases for V and 9 bases for J; bases not matched to a gene: 8. The V gene's germline CDR1 is SGHAT and CDR2 FQNNGV.

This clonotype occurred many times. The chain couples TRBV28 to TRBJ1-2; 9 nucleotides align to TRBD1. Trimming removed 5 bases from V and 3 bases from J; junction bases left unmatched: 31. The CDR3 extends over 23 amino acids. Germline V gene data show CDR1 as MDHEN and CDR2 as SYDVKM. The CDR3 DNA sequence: TGTGCCAGCAGTACCCCCTCCGGACAGGGGTCCCCAAGGAGCTTCCTAAAATACTATGGCTACACCTTC. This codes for CASSTPSGQGSPRSFLKYYGYTF.

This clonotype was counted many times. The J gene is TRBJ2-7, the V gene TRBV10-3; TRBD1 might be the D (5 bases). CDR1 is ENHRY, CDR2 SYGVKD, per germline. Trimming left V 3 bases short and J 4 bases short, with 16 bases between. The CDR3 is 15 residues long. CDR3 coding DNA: TGTGCCATCAGTGATAGGGATCGACAGTCGTACGAGCAGTACTTC. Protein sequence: CAISDRDRQSYEQYF.

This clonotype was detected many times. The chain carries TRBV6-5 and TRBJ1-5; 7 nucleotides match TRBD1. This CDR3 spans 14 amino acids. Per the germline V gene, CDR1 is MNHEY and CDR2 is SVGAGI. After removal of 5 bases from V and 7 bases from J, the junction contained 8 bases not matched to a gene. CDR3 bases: TGTGCCAGCAGTGGACAGGCGGGGACCCAGCCCCAGCATTTT. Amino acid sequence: CASSGQAGTQPQHF.

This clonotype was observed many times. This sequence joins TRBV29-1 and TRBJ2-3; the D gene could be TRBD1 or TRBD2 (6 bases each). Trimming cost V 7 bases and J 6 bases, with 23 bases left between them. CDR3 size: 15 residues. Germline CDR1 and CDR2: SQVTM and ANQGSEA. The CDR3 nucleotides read TGCAGCGAGGAACCTTACGGGGGCGCGGGGGATACGCAGTATTTT. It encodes CSEEPYGGAGDTQYF.

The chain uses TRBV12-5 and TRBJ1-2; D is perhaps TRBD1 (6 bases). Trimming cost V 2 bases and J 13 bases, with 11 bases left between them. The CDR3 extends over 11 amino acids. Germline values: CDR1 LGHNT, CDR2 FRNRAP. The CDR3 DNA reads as TGTGCTAGTGGTTTGCCTCGGACAGTCACCTTC. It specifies CASGLPRTVTF.

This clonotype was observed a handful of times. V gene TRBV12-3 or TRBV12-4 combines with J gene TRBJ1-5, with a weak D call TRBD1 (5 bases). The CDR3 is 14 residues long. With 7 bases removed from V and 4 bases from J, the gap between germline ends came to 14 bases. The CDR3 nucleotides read TGTGCCAGCACCAAGGGGCAGGCTAATCAGCCCCAGCATTTT. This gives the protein CASTKGQANQPQHF.

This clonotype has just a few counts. The CDR3 loop reads CSAIGTSGERSYNEQFF. In DNA, the CDR3 is TGCAGTGCTATCGGGACTAGCGGGGAGCGCTCCTACAATGAGCAGTTCTTC. The chain couples TRBV20-1 to TRBJ2-1; 13 bases align to TRBD2. The CDR3 extends over 17 amino acids. The germline CDR1 and CDR2 sequences are DFQATT and SNEGSKA (reference sequence). Trimming took 4 bases from V and 0 from J; bases not matched to a gene: 6.

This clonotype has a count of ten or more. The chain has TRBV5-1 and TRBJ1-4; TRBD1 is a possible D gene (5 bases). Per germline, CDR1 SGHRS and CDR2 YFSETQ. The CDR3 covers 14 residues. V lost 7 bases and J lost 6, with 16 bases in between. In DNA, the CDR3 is TGCGCCAGCGAGCCGCGGGGCGAAGATGAAAAACTGTTTTTT. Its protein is CASEPRGEDEKLFF.

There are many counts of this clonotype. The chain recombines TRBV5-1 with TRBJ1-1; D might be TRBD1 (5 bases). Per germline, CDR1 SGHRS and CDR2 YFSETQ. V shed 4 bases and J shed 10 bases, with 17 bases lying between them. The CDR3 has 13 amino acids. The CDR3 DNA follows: TGCGCCAGCAGCCCTAAACCCGACAGTGCAGCTTTCTTT. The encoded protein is CASSPKPDSAAFF. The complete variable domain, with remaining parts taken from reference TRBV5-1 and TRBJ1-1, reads KAGVTQTPRYLIKTRGQQVTLSCSPISGHRSVSWYQQTPGQGLQFLFEYFSETQRNKGNFPGRFSGRQFSNSRSEMNVSTLELGDSALYLCASSPKPDSAAFFGQGTRLTVV.

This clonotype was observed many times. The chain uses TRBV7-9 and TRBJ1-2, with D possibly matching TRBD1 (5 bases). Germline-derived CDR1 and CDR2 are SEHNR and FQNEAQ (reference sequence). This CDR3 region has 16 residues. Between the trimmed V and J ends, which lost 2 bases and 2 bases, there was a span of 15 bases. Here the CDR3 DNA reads TGTGCCAGCAGCTTAAAAGGGGCAATCCTAAACTATGGCTACACCTTC. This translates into CASSLKGAILNYGYTF.

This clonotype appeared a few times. CDR3 DNA: TGTGCCAGCAGTACCCCGGGGACTAGCGGGGCGAATGAGCAGTTCTTC. Its protein is CASSTPGTSGANEQFF. This chain connects TRBV2 to TRBJ2-1; 13 positions agree with TRBD2. This CDR3 is 16 amino acids long. V dropped 5 bases and J dropped 7; count of bases not matched to a gene: 8. Germline lookup yields CDR1 SNHLY and CDR2 FYNNEI.

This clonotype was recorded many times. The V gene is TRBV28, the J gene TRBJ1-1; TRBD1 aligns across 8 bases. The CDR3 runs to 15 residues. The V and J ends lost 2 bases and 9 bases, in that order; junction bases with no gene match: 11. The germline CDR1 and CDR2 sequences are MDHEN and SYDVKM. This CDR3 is CASSLPLDRAKKAFF. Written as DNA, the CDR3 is TGTGCCAGCAGTTTACCTCTGGACAGGGCGAAGAAAGCTTTCTTT.

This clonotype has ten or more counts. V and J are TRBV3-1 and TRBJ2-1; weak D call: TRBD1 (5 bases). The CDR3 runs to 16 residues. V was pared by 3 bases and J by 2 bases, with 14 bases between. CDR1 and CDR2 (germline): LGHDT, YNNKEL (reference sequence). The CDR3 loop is CASSQTDSPPYNEQFF. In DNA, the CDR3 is TGTGCCAGCAGCCAGACTGACAGTCCTCCCTACAATGAGCAGTTCTTC.

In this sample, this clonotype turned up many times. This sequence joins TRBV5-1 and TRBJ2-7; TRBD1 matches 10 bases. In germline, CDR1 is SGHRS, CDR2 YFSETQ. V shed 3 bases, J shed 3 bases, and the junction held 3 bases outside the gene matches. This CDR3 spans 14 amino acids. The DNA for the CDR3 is TGCGCCAGCAGCTCGACAGGGGGCCACTACGAGCAGTACTTC. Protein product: CASSSTGGHYEQYF.